This is a list of T cell receptor beta chains from one sample in a study of cytomegalovirus exposure and HLA in healthy donors. The repertoire was sequenced with immunoSEQ multiplex PCR; TCRdb's copy has only in-frame clones and lacks some. The sample holds tens of thousands of clones; 88% are singletons and the top ten take about 6.7%. Material for sequencing was PBMCs. The origin of the receptors is a young woman in good health and CMV-seronegative. CDR3s leave out the opening cysteine and the closing phenylalanine or tryptophan. Fields, in order: CDR3 protein, V gene, D gene, clone size. D genes are given only for firm matches. A clone size is listed for some rows: how often the clone was seen (once, few, many), or a class if it is expanded.

ASSLARSYEQY TRBV27 - -
ASSKGLNTGELF TRBV6-4 - -
ASSLALGQGGGYT TRBV7-2 TRBD1 -
ASSLDFGGGGYGYT TRBV11-2 - -
ASSSPGGVWSEQY TRBV6-5 TRBD2 -
ASSPLAMTDTQY TRBV18 - -
ASSPGTGEDYGYT TRBV28 TRBD1 -
ASSSTSGPPNEQF TRBV7-2 TRBD2 -
ASSLRAPGQGKETQY TRBV28 TRBD1 -
AWEKDLLAGVGDTQY TRBV30 TRBD2 once
ASSMEDLSNQPQH TRBV19 - -
ASSSGTSGETQY TRBV28 TRBD2 -
AISDGSAAGHGYT TRBV10-3 - -
ASRGRRTGEGQPQH TRBV28 - once
ASSLSSSYNEQF TRBV7-2 - -
ASTPRTSGRAATGELF TRBV5-1 TRBD2 -
ASSPDPGLAGGETQY TRBV27 TRBD2 -
AISDYVSAGATYNEQF TRBV10-3 TRBD2 -
ASSLSIRVPSGDTEAF TRBV5-1 - -
ASSLFSGGQETQY TRBV7-6 TRBD1 -
ASRDRGQPNTEAF TRBV6-1 TRBD1 -
ASSAGDRGAYEQY TRBV11-2 TRBD1 -
ASSSSGGSTQY TRBV7-2 - -
ASSLESQIAKNIQY TRBV5-1 - few
ASSYSRRGDVEKLF TRBV6-5 - -
ASSSPGEQY TRBV11-2 - -
ASSLGPGQEQY TRBV27 TRBD1 -
ASSRASNTEAF TRBV18 - -
ASRGDRRGEQPQH TRBV28 TRBD1 once
ASRQPARLNTGELF TRBV11-2 - -
ASSFFRGMDNEQF TRBV5-6 TRBD1 -
ASSPLPGEGNQPQH TRBV18 - -
ASSSQLEFPYEQY TRBV27 - -